This is a list of T cell receptor beta chains from one sample in a study of CD8 T cells in ankylosing spondylitis. TCRdb passed the 5' RACE reads through MiXCR, listing each CDR3 protein once. The sample records 300,000 to 400,000 distinct CDR3 sequences, around a tenth being singletons. Sequencing was done on a sample of blood, either unsorted or a sorted T cell fraction (not recorded which). The receptors were gathered from a female donor with ankylosing spondylitis or in good health (not recorded which). Both conserved end residues are part of each CDR3.

>TRBV20-1|TRBJ2-7
CSASIGRATYEQYF
>TRBV5-1|TRBJ1-1
CASTQQDNKNTEAFF
>TRBV3-1|TRBJ1-1
CASSQGAGVFQEAFF
>TRBV3-1|TRBJ2-7
CASSPYYEQYF
>TRBV20-1|TRBJ2-3
CSASERGPSSTDTQYF
>TRBV15|TRBJ1-2
CATSRDSEGDYGYTF
>TRBV12-3/TRBV12-4|TRBJ2-1
CASTRTDNEQFF
>TRBV28|TRBJ2-2
CASSYQGTGIAGELFF
>TRBV5-1|TRBJ1-5
CASSLDYQGNGNQPQHF
>TRBV7-6|TRBJ2-1
CASSLYEGGGYNEQFF
>TRBV6-5|TRBJ2-3
CASSSSGWGDTQYF
>TRBV5-6|TRBJ1-6
CASSWGAVGVGSPLHF
>TRBV20-1|TRBJ2-2
CSAPYASGGELFF
>TRBV20-1|TRBJ2-5
CSPLVGTETQYF
>TRBV20-1|TRBJ2-3
CSADIRLAGLTDTQYF
>TRBV27|TRBJ2-7
CASSLSTVRVHEQYF
>TRBV7-8|TRBJ2-1
CASSLGQGPNYNEQFF
>TRBV7-6|TRBJ1-3
CASSPGQGTLTIYF
>TRBV5-6|TRBJ1-2
CASSPNPEAYGYTF
>TRBV28|TRBJ2-5
CASSFSGGAKTQYF
>TRBV11-2|TRBJ2-7
CASSLSRGWLEQYF
>TRBV10-3|TRBJ2-6
CAIRPTGDLSGANVLTF
>TRBV29-1|TRBJ2-1
CSVEDPEREFYNEQFF
>TRBV11-2|TRBJ1-5
CASSLRLRGTGVWGNQPQHF
>TRBV2|TRBJ2-1
CASRSSGRSSYNEQFF
>TRBV5-5|TRBJ1-4
CASSLEPPGVFNEKLFF
>TRBV20-1|TRBJ1-2
CCAPKGQGLPNYGYTF
>TRBV5-6|TRBJ1-5
CASSLAGQGVQPQHF
>TRBV20-1|TRBJ1-5
CSASDRGSNQPQHF
>TRBV3-1|TRBJ2-1
CASSQDPGGSSEQFF
>TRBV14|TRBJ1-2
CASSQGGTAYGYTF
>TRBV24-1|TRBJ2-2
CATSDPKQPMGPGELFF
>TRBV20-1|TRBJ2-4
CSGGGGGIAKNIQYF
>TRBV5-1|TRBJ1-3
CASSPGIQGNTIYF
>TRBV27|TRBJ2-5
CASSFYSQETQYF
>TRBV6-2/TRBV6-3|TRBJ2-7
CASSYHGAPHEQYF
>TRBV12-3/TRBV12-4|TRBJ2-7
CASSSRRDSSYEQYF
>TRBV11-2|TRBJ2-7
CASSSRTGSSYEQYF
>TRBV20-1|TRBJ2-1
CSAPKVVGYNEQFF
>TRBV6-1|TRBJ1-5
CASTKQGFQPQHF
>TRBV20-1|TRBJ2-3
CSGYRRTDTQYF
>TRBV5-1|TRBJ2-1
CASSSGTSSGEQFF
>TRBV3-1|TRBJ2-1
CASSLTSGRGYEQFF
>TRBV4-3|TRBJ2-3
CASSQDLRTSGRTSTDTQYF
>TRBV2|TRBJ2-3
CASTGRVTDTQYF
>TRBV7-6|TRBJ2-1
CASSLDLAGDEQFF
>TRBV11-2|TRBJ1-1
CASSRLGTEAFF
>TRBV20-1|TRBJ1-1
CSAGEGRNTEAFF
>TRBV5-6|TRBJ2-5
CASSLGLAGDFETQYF
>TRBV5-5|TRBJ1-1
CASSYRDIRTEAFF
>TRBV20-1|TRBJ2-1
CSASLGGGSVHEQFF
>TRBV28|TRBJ1-1
CASSLGGGRVINTEAFF
>TRBV20-1|TRBJ2-1
CSAWTSITGNEQFF
>TRBV7-6|TRBJ1-5
CASSLFKDSNQPQHF
>TRBV5-6|TRBJ1-4
CASSHSGPTYEKLFF
>TRBV27|TRBJ1-2
CASSGQDNYGYTF
>TRBV18|TRBJ1-1
CASSRTGDGSTEAFF
>TRBV5-1|TRBJ2-5
CASSLALDIQETQYF